Below, 5 T cell receptor beta chains from the same sample are listed, as sequenced in a study of beta chain features in type 1 diabetes. The entirety of the isolated RNA underwent reverse transcription, so expressed TCRB transcripts were sequenced. Here immunoSEQ multiplex PCR was the method, and the copy in TCRdb shows in-frame clones only, minus some. This table has under 300,000 clones, approximately 8.1% appearing once. Sequenced input: central memory CD4+ T cells from blood. These receptors were collected from a woman aged 18-29 years in good health.

The chain employs TRBV27 and TRBJ1-5, with TRBD1 matching 7 bases. Germline V CDR1 and CDR2: MNHEY, SMNVEV (reference sequence). CDR3 length: 16 residues. J lost 0 bases, V lost 8 bases, and 10 bases had no gene match. The chain's CDR3 is CASRQGTANSNQPQHF. The DNA of the CDR3 is TGTGCCAGCCGGCAGGGGACAGCGAATAGCAATCAGCCCCAGCATTTT.

The chain combines TRBV4-2 with TRBJ2-1; 8 bases are a match to TRBD2. There are 15 residues in the CDR3. The germline V gene encodes CDR1 LGHNA and CDR2 YNFKEQ. J was trimmed by 7 bases and V by 0 bases; bases with no gene match: 5. The CDR3 is CASSQDSGRVNEQFF. The CDR3 region has the DNA TGTGCCAGCAGCCAAGACTCCGGGAGGGTGAATGAGCAGTTCTTC.

This clone was seen a handful of times. Here the CDR3 DNA reads TGTGCCTGGAGTCCCGGGACGTCTAACTATGGCTACACCTTC. Translation gives CAWSPGTSNYGYTF. The chain combines TRBV30 with TRBJ1-2; perhaps TRBD1 as D (5 bases). Germline lookup yields CDR1 GTSNPN and CDR2 SVGIG (reference sequence). Trimming cost V 2 bases and J 0 bases, with 10 bases left between them. This CDR3 comprises 14 residues.

This clone was found a few times. The chain couples TRBV7-9 to TRBJ1-2, with TRBD1 as a possible D gene (6 bases). V was shortened by 0 bases and J by 4 bases, with 12 bases between the two germline ends. Germline loops: CDR1 SEHNR, CDR2 FQNEAQ (reference sequence). The CDR3 has 15 residues. The CDR3 bases are TGTGCCAGCAGCTTAGCACAAGGACAGTTCTATGGCTACACCTTC. Its protein is CASSLAQGQFYGYTF.

The rearrangement joins TRBV5-1 to TRBJ2-1; 7 bases are shared with TRBD1. The length of the CDR3 is 16 residues. Trimming at V came to 3 bases and at J to 2 bases, leaving 8 bases not matched to a gene. Germline V CDR1 and CDR2: SGHRS, YFSETQ. The CDR3 sequence: CASSSLPGTAYNEQFF. DNA of the CDR3: TGCGCCAGCAGCTCTCTTCCCGGGACAGCCTACAATGAGCAGTTCTTC. Full variable domain (outside the CDR3, taken from reference TRBV5-1 and TRBJ2-1): KAGVTQTPRYLIKTRGQQVTLSCSPISGHRSVSWYQQTPGQGLQFLFEYFSETQRNKGNFPGRFSGRQFSNSRSEMNVSTLELGDSALYLCASSSLPGTAYNEQFFGPGTRLTVL.